A single sample gave rise to the 22 T cell receptor beta chains below, sequenced in a study of blood T cell repertoires in COVID-19. The method was immunoSEQ multiplex PCR; TCRdb's version includes in-frame clones alone and lacks a portion of them. The sample shows 300,000 to 450,000 clones, 87% of them seen only once. The sequenced material came from peripheral blood. Source of these receptors: a woman aged 55 to 70 with COVID-19, enrolled during active disease.

The chain carries TRBV10-2 and TRBJ2-1; 9 bases align to TRBD2. The CDR3 loop spans 15 amino acids. The germline CDR1 and CDR2 sequences are WSHSY and SAAADI. The ends lost 10 bases at V and 8 bases at J; junction bases unmatched: 15. DNA for the CDR3: TGCGCCACCCAAAGGGCGGGGGGGCCAGCCGATGAGCAGTTCTTC. This gives the protein CATQRAGGPADEQFF.

CDR3 protein: CASSPRTSGGETQYF. The CDR3 nucleotides read TGTGCCAGCAGCCCCCGGACTAGCGGGGGTGAGACCCAGTACTTC. The V and J genes are TRBV9 and TRBJ2-5, with 13 bases that match TRBD2. CDR1 is SGDLS and CDR2 is YYNGEE in the germline V gene. The CDR3 spans 15 residues. V shed 4 bases and J 5 bases; nucleotides not matched to a gene: 5.

The V and J genes are TRBV12-2 and TRBJ2-3; TRBD2 is the table's D call, not checked against the DNA. TRBV12-2 is tagged as a pseudogene. This CDR3 is 17 amino acids long. The CDR3 spells CASRLGQVHKSGDTQYF. Written as DNA, the CDR3 is TGTGCAAGTCGCTTAGGTCAGGTCCATAAATCGGGGGATACGCAGTATTTT.

The chain is built from TRBV6-5 and TRBJ2-2, with D maybe TRBD2 (6 bases). This CDR3 region has 14 residues. Trimming pared 7 bases from V and 6 bases from J, leaving 15 bases between. Germline-derived CDR1 and CDR2 are MNHEY and SVGAGI. For the CDR3, the DNA is TGTGCCAGCAACCCCGTGGGGGACTCCGGGGAGCTGTTTTTT. Protein sequence: CASNPVGDSGELFF.

J is TRBJ1-1 and V is TRBV28, with a weak D call TRBD1 (6 bases). Trimming shortened V by 6 bases and J by 5 bases, and 16 bases separated the two germline ends. The CDR3 is made up of 14 amino acids. Germline CDR1 is MDHEN and CDR2 is SYDVKM. Here the CDR3 DNA reads TGTGCCAGCAGCCGAAACGTGGGGGCGACTGAAGCTTTCTTT. Protein: CASSRNVGATEAFF.

V usage is TRBV12-3 or TRBV12-4 and J usage is TRBJ2-2, with D possibly matching TRBD2 (5 bases). This CDR3 is built from 12 residues. Trimming took off 7 bases at V and 6 bases at J, with 9 bases between the two ends. The DNA for the CDR3 is TGTGCCAGCACCGAGGGATCCGGGGAGCTGTTTTTT. Amino acids: CASTEGSGELFF.

The V and J genes are TRBV6-5 and TRBJ2-7, with 9 bases identical to TRBD1. Germline V gene sequence: CDR1 MNHEY, CDR2 SVGAGI. The trim removed 6 bases at V and 9 bases at J, leaving 15 bases unmatched. The CDR3 extends over 15 amino acids. The chain's CDR3 is CASSDRSGQGLMQYF. The CDR3 coding sequence is TGTGCCAGCAGCGACAGATCGGGACAGGGTCTTATGCAGTACTTC.

The DNA for the CDR3 is TGTGCCAGCAGCTTGGATCGCCGGGACAGGGGGCTTGGAGATACGCAGTATTTT. Residues: CASSLDRRDRGLGDTQYF. The rearrangement joins TRBV5-4 to TRBJ2-3; 12 bases are shared with TRBD1. J lost 5 bases, V lost 0 bases, and 10 bases had no gene match. Germline values: CDR1 SGHNT, CDR2 YYREEE (reference sequence). The CDR3 consists of 18 residues.

CDR3 in DNA: TGTGCCAGCTCACCAATACTAGCGGGGACTTACGAGCAGTACTTC. Protein product: CASSPILAGTYEQYF. The genes are TRBV18 and TRBJ2-7; 10 bases are a match to TRBD2. The CDR3 runs 15 residues. Germline V gene lookup returns CDR1 KGHSH and CDR2 LQKENI. Unmatched junction bases numbered 5, after V lost 2 bases and J lost 4 bases.

This chain uses TRBV5-1 with TRBJ1-5; TRBD1 agrees at 8 bases. The trim removed 0 bases at V and 6 bases at J, leaving 5 bases unmatched. Germline loops: CDR1 SGHRS, CDR2 YFSETQ. The length of the CDR3 is 15 residues. The CDR3 DNA is TGCGCCAGCAGCTTGGATGGACAGGGAGTTCAGCCCCAGCATTTT. Translation gives CASSLDGQGVQPQHF.

The chain combines TRBV3-1 (or the pseudogene TRBV3-2) with TRBJ2-1; 12 nucleotides line up with TRBD2. This CDR3 region has 18 residues. Unmatched junction bases numbered 12, after V lost 3 bases and J lost 6 bases. The germline V gene encodes CDR1 LGHDT and CDR2 YNNKEL (reference sequence). The CDR3 spells CASSHDPGWTSGTNEQFF. CDR3 in DNA: TGTGCCAGCAGCCACGACCCTGGGTGGACTAGCGGGACCAATGAGCAGTTCTTC.

The chain carries TRBV19 and TRBJ1-4; D not certain. CDR3 length: 15 residues. Trimming took 1 base from V and 0 from J, leaving 6 bases between them. Germline CDR1 reads LNHDA; CDR2 reads SQIVND (reference sequence). As DNA, the CDR3 is TGTGCCAGTAGTATAGGGGAGGCAACTAATGAAAAACTGTTTTTT. This sequence encodes CASSIGEATNEKLFF.

This clone has just one count. The gene calls are TRBV15 and TRBJ2-1; 12 nucleotides match TRBD1. This CDR3 comprises 18 residues. J was trimmed by 6 bases and V by 6 bases; bases with no gene match: 15. The V gene's germline CDR1 is LNHNV and CDR2 YYDKDF (reference sequence). This chain's CDR3 is CATRNYGTGGMSGNEQFF. The CDR3, as DNA: TGTGCCACCAGGAATTACGGGACAGGGGGCATGTCGGGCAATGAGCAGTTCTTC.

This chain connects TRBV5-5 to TRBJ2-7; perhaps TRBD1 as D (6 bases). The V end lost 5 bases, the J end lost 2 bases, and 11 bases lay between the germline ends. CDR1 and CDR2 (germline): SGHKS, YYEKEE (reference sequence). This CDR3 region has 13 residues. The DNA of the CDR3 is TGTGCCAGCAGTAGGACAGATACCTACGAGCAGTACTTC. This translates into CASSRTDTYEQYF.

This clone was seen just once. The chain employs TRBV19 and TRBJ1-1; tentative D call: TRBD1 (5 bases). In germline, CDR1 is LNHDA, CDR2 SQIVND (reference sequence). The CDR3 has 15 amino acids. The V end was cut by 4 bases, the J end by 1 base, with 13 bases between. The CDR3 DNA is TGTGCCAGTAGTACTATCAGGGTGGGGAACACTGAAGCTTTCTTT. Residues: CASSTIRVGNTEAFF.

This chain links TRBV15 with TRBJ1-2; TRBD1 aligns across 7 bases. The V gene end was trimmed by 0 bases and the J gene end by 3 bases; junction bases not matched to a gene: 1. The V gene's germline CDR1 is LNHNV and CDR2 YYDKDF (reference sequence). The length of the CDR3 is 14 residues. The DNA of the CDR3 is TGTGCCACCAGCAGAGATCAGGGGGACTATGGCTACACCTTC. As protein: CATSRDQGDYGYTF. The full variable domain, rest sourced from reference TRBV15 and TRBJ1-2, is DAMVIQNPRYQVTQFGKPVTLSCSQTLNHNVMYWYQQKSSQAPKLLFHYYDKDFNNEADTPDNFQSRRPNTSFCFLDIRSPGLGDTAMYLCATSRDQGDYGYTFGSGTRLTVV.

The chain couples TRBV9 to TRBJ2-2; D gene ambiguous. CDR1 is SGDLS, CDR2 YYNGEE, per germline. V was shortened by 2 bases and J by 3 bases, with 5 bases between the two germline ends. CDR3 length equals 13 residues. The CDR3 DNA reads as TGTGCCAGCAGCGTCTCTTACACCGGGGAGCTGTTTTTT. Translating it yields CASSVSYTGELFF.

The gene calls are TRBV7-8 and TRBJ1-3, with D perhaps matching TRBD1 (5 bases). Germline assignment: CDR1 SGHVS and CDR2 FQNEAQ. The germline V and J ends were trimmed by 1 base and 0 bases, with 10 bases remaining between them. This CDR3 comprises 16 residues. The DNA for the CDR3 is TGTGCCAGCAGCTTAGGACAGAAGAACTCTGGAAACACCATATATTTT. Protein: CASSLGQKNSGNTIYF.

The chain employs TRBV7-9 and TRBJ1-2; D gene unclear. Germline V gives CDR1 SEHNR, CDR2 FQNEAQ (reference sequence). The ends were cut back, 0 bases at V and 5 bases at J, with 16 bases in the middle. The length of the CDR3 is 16 residues. The CDR3 region has the DNA TGTGCCAGCAGCTTAGCCGGACCGCAAAGGGAGTATGGCTACACCTTC. Protein sequence: CASSLAGPQREYGYTF.

This clone was observed a handful of times. Other DNA sequences in the sample encode the same CDR3. The rearrangement joins TRBV6-5 to TRBJ1-1; 8 bases align to TRBD1. Germline CDR1 is MNHEY and CDR2 is SVGAGI. With V trimmed by 6 bases and J by 0 bases, 0 bases remained unmatched. CDR3 length: 13 amino acids. The CDR3 sequence: CASRQGVNTEAFF. The CDR3, as DNA: TGTGCCAGCAGACAGGGGGTGAACACTGAAGCTTTCTTT.

The chain joins TRBV24-1 to TRBJ2-2; maybe TRBD1 (6 bases). The CDR3 is 16 residues long. Deletions cut 4 bases from V and 6 bases from J, with 17 bases between. The germline V gene has CDR1 KGHDR and CDR2 SFDVKD. In DNA form, the CDR3 reads TGTGCCACCAGTGACGTAACAGGGCCGCTCGCCGGGGAGCTGTTTTTT. This codes for CATSDVTGPLAGELFF.

This clone has just a few counts. J is TRBJ1-2 and V is TRBV6-4, with D unresolved. Trimming stripped 0 bases from V and 5 bases from J, with 7 bases between. This CDR3 is built from 13 residues. Germline CDR1 reads MRHNA; CDR2 reads SNTAGT. CDR3 loop: CASSDSAGYGYTF. CDR3 sequence (DNA): TGTGCCAGCAGTGACTCGGCGGGGTATGGCTACACCTTC.